What follows describes a single T cell receptor beta chain. Exposed study participants had met a COVID-19 case within 2 weeks before entry. The data were obtained in a study of blood T cell repertoires in COVID-19. Original processing notes: Amplification from reference gene primers served as the basis for estimated nucleated cell counts. Repertoires were generated with immunoSEQ multiplex PCR, while TCRdb's copy carries only in-frame clones and drops some. The V and J calls and clone size are taken from that table; D and trimming were inferred from the DNA. The sample has 300,000 to 400,000 clones, more than 85% seen once; the top ten hold approximately 4.1%. Germline CDR1 reads SGHTA; CDR2 reads FQGTGA. Trimming removed 8 bases from V and 7 bases from J; junction bases left unmatched: 5. The CDR3 sequence is 13 residues long.

Sequenced material: PBMCs or T cells enriched from blood (not recorded which). The genes are TRBV7-3 and TRBJ2-2; 9 nucleotides align to TRBD1. The TCR was taken from a woman aged 25-40 years who had been exposed to COVID-19. The CDR3 DNA sequence: TGTGCCAGCCAGGGACAGGGTGTCGGGGAGCTGTTTTTT. This codes for CASQGQGVGELFF.